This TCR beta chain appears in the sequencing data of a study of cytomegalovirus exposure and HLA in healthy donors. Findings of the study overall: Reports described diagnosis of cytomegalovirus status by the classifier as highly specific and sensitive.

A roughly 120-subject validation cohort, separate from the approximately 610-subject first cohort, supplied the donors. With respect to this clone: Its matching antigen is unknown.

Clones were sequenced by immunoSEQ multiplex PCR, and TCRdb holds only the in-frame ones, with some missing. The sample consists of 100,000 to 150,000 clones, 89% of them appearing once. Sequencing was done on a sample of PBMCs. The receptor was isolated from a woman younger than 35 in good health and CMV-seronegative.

CDR3 nucleotides: TGTGCCAGCAGTTCGCAGGGGGCTGGGAACACTGAAGCTTTCTTT. Encoded protein: CASSSQGAGNTEAFF. This chain uses TRBV27 with TRBJ1-1; 8 bases are shared with TRBD1. The CDR3 has 15 residues. V lost 4 bases and J lost 1; bases outside the gene matches: 5. The germline V gene encodes CDR1 MNHEY and CDR2 SMNVEV (reference sequence).